Listed below are T cell receptor beta chains from one sample, sequenced in a study of cytotoxic CD8 clonotypes in ibrutinib-treated CLL. The method was immunoSEQ multiplex PCR; TCRdb's version includes in-frame clones alone and lacks a portion of them. This sample has 300,000 to 350,000 clones, with around four fifths found just once. The sequencing used PBMCs, collected before ibrutinib treatment. The receptors were gathered from a human donor with chronic lymphocytic leukemia. Each CDR3 is given with its conserved first and last residue. Fields, in order: J gene, D gene, clone size, V gene, CDR3 DNA, CDR3 protein. The D gene is left open where the match is weak. Clone size is given for some rows only: seen once, a few or many times, or a class if the clone is expanded.

J: TRBJ2-7; D: NA; size: NA; V: TRBV19; DNA: TGTGCCAGTAGTCCTACGTTCTCCTACGAGCAGTACTTC; CDR3: CASSPTFSYEQYF
J: TRBJ2-7; D: NA; size: NA; V: TRBV7-6; DNA: TGTGCCAGCAGCGTCGGGACGGCAAGCTCCTACGAGCAGTACTTC; CDR3: CASSVGTASSYEQYF
J: TRBJ2-7; D: NA; size: NA; V: TRBV6-4; DNA: TGTGCCAGCAGTGAAAACGGACTAAGCGAGCAGTACTTC; CDR3: CASSENGLSEQYF
J: TRBJ1-5; D: TRBD1; size: NA; V: TRBV7-9; DNA: TGTGCCAGCAGCAGGACAGGGGGAGACCAGCCCCAGCATTTT; CDR3: CASSRTGGDQPQHF
J: TRBJ1-1; D: NA; size: NA; V: TRBV19; DNA: TGTGCCAGTAGTTATGACAGAATGGGCACTGAAGCTTTCTTT; CDR3: CASSYDRMGTEAFF
J: TRBJ2-1; D: NA; size: NA; V: TRBV7-6; DNA: TGTGCCAGCAGCTTATTCGCAGGGGTTGACAATGAGCAGTTCTTC; CDR3: CASSLFAGVDNEQFF
J: TRBJ1-2; D: TRBD1; size: NA; V: TRBV6-6; DNA: TGTGCCAGCAGTTACACGCTGGGACAGGGCTATGGCTACACCTTC; CDR3: CASSYTLGQGYGYTF
J: TRBJ1-1; D: NA; size: few; V: TRBV18; DNA: TGTGCCAGCTCACAATCCAGTGTCGCTGAAGCTTTCTTT; CDR3: CASSQSSVAEAFF
J: TRBJ2-5; D: NA; size: NA; V: TRBV19; DNA: TGTGCCAGTAGTATAGTAGGCAACCAAGAGACCCAGTACTTC; CDR3: CASSIVGNQETQYF
J: TRBJ2-1; D: NA; size: NA; V: TRBV7-2; DNA: TGTGCCAGCAGTCTCGGACTAACTCCCTACAATGAGCAGTTCTTC; CDR3: CASSLGLTPYNEQFF
J: TRBJ1-1; D: NA; size: few; V: TRBV2; DNA: TGTGCCAGTAAGACAGGCAGGTGGACTGAAGCTTTCTTT; CDR3: CASKTGRWTEAFF
J: TRBJ1-5; D: TRBD1; size: NA; V: TRBV29-1; DNA: TGCAGCGTTGGCCGGGACAGGGGTCAGCCCCAGCATTTT; CDR3: CSVGRDRGQPQHF
J: TRBJ2-2; D: NA; size: NA; V: TRBV2; DNA: TGTGCCAGCAGTGAACTCCGGGAAGCCGGGGAGCTGTTTTTT; CDR3: CASSELREAGELFF
J: TRBJ2-3; D: NA; size: NA; V: TRBV11-2; DNA: TGTGCCAGCAGCACCCACACCTTCACAGATACGCAGTATTTT; CDR3: CASSTHTFTDTQYF
J: TRBJ2-7; D: NA; size: NA; V: TRBV5-6; DNA: TGTGCCAGCAGCCCCCCGGTGGGGCTGTCCTACGAGCAGTACTTC; CDR3: CASSPPVGLSYEQYF
J: TRBJ1-3; D: NA; size: NA; V: TRBV11-2; DNA: TGTGCCAGCAGCTTTGGTCAGACAGGAAACACCATATATTTT; CDR3: CASSFGQTGNTIYF
J: TRBJ2-3; D: TRBD2; size: few; V: TRBV29-1; DNA: TGCAGCGTTAAGACTAGCGGTCGCACAGATACGCAGTATTTT; CDR3: CSVKTSGRTDTQYF
J: TRBJ1-1; D: NA; size: NA; V: TRBV29-1; DNA: TGCAGCGTTGGTGACAGTCTCAATTGGAACACTGAAGCTTTCTTT; CDR3: CSVGDSLNWNTEAFF
J: TRBJ2-3; D: NA; size: NA; V: TRBV28; DNA: TGTGCCAGCACGGGCGGCGGGTTGAGCACAGATACGCAGTATTTT; CDR3: CASTGGGLSTDTQYF
J: TRBJ2-7; D: NA; size: NA; V: TRBV2; DNA: TGTGCCAGTAGAGACGCAATCGAGTACTTC; CDR3: CASRDAIEYF
J: TRBJ2-2; D: TRBD2; size: NA; V: TRBV27; DNA: TGTGCCAGCAGTTTCGCGGGAGATATTAACGGGGAGCTGTTTTTT; CDR3: CASSFAGDINGELFF
J: TRBJ2-4; D: NA; size: few; V: TRBV5-1; DNA: TGCGCCAGCAGTGGGGATACAAACATTCAGTACTTC; CDR3: CASSGDTNIQYF
J: TRBJ2-1; D: NA; size: NA; V: TRBV5-1; DNA: TGCGCCAGCAGCTTGGGGGGACTCCATGAGCAGTTCTTC; CDR3: CASSLGGLHEQFF